This T cell receptor (beta chain) was captured in a study of blood T cell repertoires in COVID-19. Between the trimmed V and J ends, which lost 11 bases and 5 bases, there was a span of 7 bases. Germline V CDR1 and CDR2: MDHEN, SYDVKM. The CDR3 has 10 amino acids. This clone has only a few counts. Only in-frame clones appear in the TCRdb table, and some are missing; sequencing was by immunoSEQ multiplex PCR. The sample records roughly 250,000 clones, approximately 83% being singletons. V is TRBV28 and J is TRBJ2-1; possibly TRBD2 for D (5 bases). Sequenced material: PBMCs or T cells enriched from blood (not recorded which). The clonotype was recovered from a woman aged 45 to 65 who had recovered from COVID-19. CDR3 sequence reads: CAAADNEQFF. CDR3 nucleotide sequence: TGTGCCGCAGCGGACAATGAGCAGTTCTTC.